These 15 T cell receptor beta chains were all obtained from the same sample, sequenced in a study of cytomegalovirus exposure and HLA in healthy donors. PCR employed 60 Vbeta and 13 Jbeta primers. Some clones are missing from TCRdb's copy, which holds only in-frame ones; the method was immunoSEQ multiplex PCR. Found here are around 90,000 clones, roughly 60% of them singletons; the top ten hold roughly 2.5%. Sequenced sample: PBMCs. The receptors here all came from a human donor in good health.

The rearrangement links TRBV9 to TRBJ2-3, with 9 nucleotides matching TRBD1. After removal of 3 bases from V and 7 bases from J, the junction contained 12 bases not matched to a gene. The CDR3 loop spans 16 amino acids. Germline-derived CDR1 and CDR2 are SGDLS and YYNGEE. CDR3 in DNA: TGTGCCAGCAGCGCCCCGGGACAGGGAGGGCTAAATACGCAGTATTTT. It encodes CASSAPGQGGLNTQYF.

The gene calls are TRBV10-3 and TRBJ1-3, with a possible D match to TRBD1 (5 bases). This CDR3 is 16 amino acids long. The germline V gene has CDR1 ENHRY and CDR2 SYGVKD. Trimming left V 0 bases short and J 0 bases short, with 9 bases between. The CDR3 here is CAISESQDNSGNTIYF. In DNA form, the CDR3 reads TGTGCCATCAGTGAGTCCCAGGACAACTCTGGAAACACCATATATTTT.

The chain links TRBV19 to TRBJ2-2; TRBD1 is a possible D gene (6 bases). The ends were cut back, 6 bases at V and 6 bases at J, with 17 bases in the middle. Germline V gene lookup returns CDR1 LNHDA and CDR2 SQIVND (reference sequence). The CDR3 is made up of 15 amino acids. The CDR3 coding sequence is TGTGCCAGTAGCCCGACAGGAATGTTCCCCGGGGAGCTGTTTTTT. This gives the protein CASSPTGMFPGELFF.

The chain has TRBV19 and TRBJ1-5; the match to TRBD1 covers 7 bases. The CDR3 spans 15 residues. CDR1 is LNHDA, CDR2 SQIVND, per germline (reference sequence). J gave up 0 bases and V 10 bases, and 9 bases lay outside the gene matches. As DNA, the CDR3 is TGTGCCACCCTGGGACAGTCCTATAGCAATCAGCCCCAGCATTTT. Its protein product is CATLGQSYSNQPQHF.

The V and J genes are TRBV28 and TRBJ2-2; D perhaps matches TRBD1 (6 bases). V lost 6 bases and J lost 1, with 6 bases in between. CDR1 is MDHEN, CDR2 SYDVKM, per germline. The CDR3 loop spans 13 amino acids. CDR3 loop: CASRGQNTGELFF. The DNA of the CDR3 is TGTGCCAGCAGGGGACAGAACACCGGGGAGCTGTTTTTT.

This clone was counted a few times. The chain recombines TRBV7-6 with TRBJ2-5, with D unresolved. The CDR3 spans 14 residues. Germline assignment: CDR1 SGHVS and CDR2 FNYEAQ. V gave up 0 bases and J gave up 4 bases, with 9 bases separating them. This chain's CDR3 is CASSLAVSGETQYF. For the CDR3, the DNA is TGTGCCAGCAGCTTAGCTGTCTCAGGAGAGACCCAGTACTTC.

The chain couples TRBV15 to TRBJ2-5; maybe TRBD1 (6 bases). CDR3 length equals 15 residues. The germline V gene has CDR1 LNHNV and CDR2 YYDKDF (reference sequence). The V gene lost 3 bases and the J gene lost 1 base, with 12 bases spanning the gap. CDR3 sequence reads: CATSSFPGAQETQYF. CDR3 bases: TGTGCCACCAGCAGTTTCCCAGGGGCCCAAGAGACCCAGTACTTC.

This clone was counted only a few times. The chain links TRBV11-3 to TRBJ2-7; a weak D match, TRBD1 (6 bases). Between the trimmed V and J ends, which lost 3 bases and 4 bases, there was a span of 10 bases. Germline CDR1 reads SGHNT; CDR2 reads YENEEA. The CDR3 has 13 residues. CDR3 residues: CASSFHREYEQYF. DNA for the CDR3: TGTGCCAGCAGCTTCCACAGGGAATACGAGCAGTACTTC.

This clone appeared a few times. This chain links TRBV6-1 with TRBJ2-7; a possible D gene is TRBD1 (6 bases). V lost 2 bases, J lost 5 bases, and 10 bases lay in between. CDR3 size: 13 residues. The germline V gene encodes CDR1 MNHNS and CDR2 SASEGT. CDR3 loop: CASSETGLDEQYF. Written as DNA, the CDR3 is TGTGCCAGCAGTGAAACAGGGCTCGACGAGCAGTACTTC.

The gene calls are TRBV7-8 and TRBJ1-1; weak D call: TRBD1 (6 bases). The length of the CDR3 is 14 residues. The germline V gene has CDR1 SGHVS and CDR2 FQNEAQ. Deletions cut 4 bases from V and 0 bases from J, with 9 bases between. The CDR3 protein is CASSSRGLNTEAFF. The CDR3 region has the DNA TGTGCCAGCAGCTCCAGGGGTTTGAACACTGAAGCTTTCTTT.

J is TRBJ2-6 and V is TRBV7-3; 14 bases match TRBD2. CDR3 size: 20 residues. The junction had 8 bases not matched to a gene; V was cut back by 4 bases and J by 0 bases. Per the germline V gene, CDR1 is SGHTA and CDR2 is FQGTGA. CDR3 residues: CASSSLGLAGGASGANVLTF. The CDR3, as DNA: TGTGCCAGCAGCTCCCTCGGACTAGCGGGGGGTGCCTCTGGGGCCAACGTCCTGACTTTC.

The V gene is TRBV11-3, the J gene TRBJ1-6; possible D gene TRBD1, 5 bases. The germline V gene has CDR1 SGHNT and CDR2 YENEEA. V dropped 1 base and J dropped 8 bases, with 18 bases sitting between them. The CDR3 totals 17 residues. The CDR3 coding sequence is TGTGCCAGCAGCTTAGTCCGGGACTCCCAGTCCCATTCACCCCTCCACTTT. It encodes CASSLVRDSQSHSPLHF.

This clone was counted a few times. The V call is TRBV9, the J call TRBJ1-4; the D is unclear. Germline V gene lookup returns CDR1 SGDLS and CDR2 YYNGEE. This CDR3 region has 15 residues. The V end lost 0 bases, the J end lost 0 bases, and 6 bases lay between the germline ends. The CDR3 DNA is TGTGCCAGCAGCGTAGGAACAGCAACTAATGAAAAACTGTTTTTT. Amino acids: CASSVGTATNEKLFF.

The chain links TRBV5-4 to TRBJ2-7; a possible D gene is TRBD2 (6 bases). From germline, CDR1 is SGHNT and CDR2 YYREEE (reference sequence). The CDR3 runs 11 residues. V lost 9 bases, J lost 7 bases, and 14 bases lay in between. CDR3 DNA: TGTGCCACGGGAGAGTGGGGGGAGCAGTACTTC. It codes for CATGEWGEQYF.

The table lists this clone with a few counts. The CDR3 loop is CASSLQSQLDNSPLHF. The CDR3 coding sequence is TGTGCCAGCAGCTTACAGTCTCAACTGGATAATTCACCCCTCCACTTT. The chain uses TRBV9 and TRBJ1-6; no definite D call. This CDR3 is built from 16 residues. The V end lost 4 bases, the J end lost 5 bases, and 16 bases lay between the germline ends. Germline V gene lookup returns CDR1 SGDLS and CDR2 YYNGEE.